Detailed here is one T cell receptor beta chain. The antigen is unknown. These data belong to a study of CD8+CD57+ T cells in acquired aplastic anemia. Across the study: Sorted CD4+ plus CD8+ cells gave DNA averaging around 3.2 ug. Among healthy donors, CD4+ cells averaged roughly 11 million reads. Study outcomes and limitations: For CD8+ Simpson's diversity, patients and controls showed no significant difference.

Researchers used genomic DNA as the template to profile TCR beta VDJ and CDR3. MiXCR, applied by TCRdb to the reads, yields one record per CDR3 protein. The repertoire has 400,000 to 500,000 distinct CDR3 sequences, 60% to 80% of them found once; the top ten carry less than 4%. The CDR3 is 15 amino acids. The V segment lost 5 bases and the J segment 3 bases; nucleotides outside the gene matches: 5. The germline V gene encodes CDR1 SGHTA and CDR2 FQGNSA. This sequence was found in a human donor in good health, serving as a control. The chain recombines TRBV7-2 with TRBJ1-2; 11 bases fit TRBD1. Sequenced input: sorted CD4+, CD8+, or CD8+CD57+ T cells (not recorded which) from PBMCs. The CDR3 sequence is CASSPWTGGYYGYTF. The CDR3 nucleotides read TGTGCCAGCAGCCCGTGGACAGGGGGCTACTATGGCTACACCTTC.